Shown below are 31 T cell receptor beta chains from a single sample sequenced in a study of T cell responses to AZD1222 COVID-19 vaccine. Repertoires were generated with immunoSEQ multiplex PCR, while TCRdb's copy carries only in-frame clones and drops some. The sample includes under 200,000 clones, 85% to 95% of them seen just once. Material: peripheral blood, obtained on day 0 of AZD1222 vaccination. These receptors all come from an adult in good health.

The chain couples TRBV18 to TRBJ2-1; 11 bases line up with TRBD2. The germline V gene has CDR1 KGHSH and CDR2 LQKENI. This CDR3 comprises 16 residues. V dropped 2 bases and J dropped 8; count of bases not matched to a gene: 8. Here the CDR3 reads CASSPVAGGPLDEQFF. CDR3 in DNA: TGTGCCAGCTCACCAGTAGCGGGGGGGCCTCTGGATGAGCAGTTCTTC.

This chain connects TRBV3-1 (or the pseudogene TRBV3-2) to TRBJ1-2, with a possible D match to TRBD1 (6 bases). V dropped 1 base and J dropped 0 bases, with 9 bases sitting between them. Germline assignment: CDR1 LGHDT and CDR2 YNNKEL (reference sequence). This CDR3 comprises 15 residues. The CDR3 DNA reads TGTGCCAGCAGCCAAGTGACAGGAGCTAACTATGGCTACACCTTC. Its translation is CASSQVTGANYGYTF.

This clone was picked up one time. This chain links TRBV12-3 or TRBV12-4 with TRBJ2-1; 7 bases line up with TRBD2. Trimming cost V 7 bases and J 2 bases; bases outside gene matches: 2. This CDR3 contains 13 residues. DNA of the CDR3: TGTGCCAGCACTAGCGGACCCTACAATGAGCAGTTCTTC. Its translation: CASTSGPYNEQFF.

The chain recombines TRBV20-1 with TRBJ1-6, with no clear D. The germline V gene encodes CDR1 DFQATT and CDR2 SNEGSKA (reference sequence). The CDR3 extends over 14 amino acids. V was clipped by 3 bases and J by 9 bases, with 15 bases between them. In nucleotides, the CDR3 is TGCAGTGCTAGTCCGGGAATAGCAGTTTCACCCCTCCACTTT. Translated, it gives CSASPGIAVSPLHF.

The chain links TRBV5-8 to TRBJ1-1; D gene unclear. There are 14 residues in the CDR3. The ends were cut back, 2 bases at V and 5 bases at J, with 13 bases in the middle. Germline V gene lookup returns CDR1 SGHTS and CDR2 YDEGEE. CDR3 region: CASSFSSLGTEAFF. For the CDR3, the DNA is TGTGCCAGCAGCTTTTCCTCCCTGGGGACTGAAGCTTTCTTT.

The chain carries TRBV6-5 and TRBJ1-1; maybe TRBD1 (5 bases). The CDR3 runs 15 residues. Germline loops: CDR1 MNHEY, CDR2 SVGAGI. V lost 5 bases and J 5 bases, leaving 18 bases between the germline ends. DNA of the CDR3: TGTGCCAGCAGTCGCAGGGTTGGGAAGGGGACTGAAGCTTTCTTT. Amino acids: CASSRRVGKGTEAFF.

This clone was found a few times. The chain combines TRBV10-2 with TRBJ1-6; perhaps TRBD1 as D (5 bases). V shed 6 bases and J shed 9 bases, with 15 bases lying between them. The CDR3 runs 14 residues. Germline-derived CDR1 and CDR2 are WSHSY and SAAADI. The CDR3 DNA reads as TGCGCCAGCAGGGGGGACGGGTGGGGTTCACCCCTCCACTTT. It encodes CASRGDGWGSPLHF.

The rearrangement joins TRBV6-1 to TRBJ2-7; D remains ambiguous. Germline V lookup: CDR1 MNHNS, CDR2 SASEGT. Trimming took off 3 bases at V and 3 bases at J, with 21 bases between the two ends. This CDR3 is 17 amino acids long. The CDR3 reads CASSDGQNHGLYYEQYF. The CDR3 DNA is TGTGCCAGCAGTGACGGGCAGAACCATGGCCTCTACTACGAGCAGTACTTC.

The rearrangement links TRBV3-1 (or the pseudogene TRBV3-2) to TRBJ1-2; D remains unclear. This CDR3 contains 15 residues. V was cut by 4 bases and J by 8 bases, with 20 bases left in between. CDR1 and CDR2 from the germline V gene are LGHDT and YNNKEL (reference sequence). Here the CDR3 DNA reads TGTGCCAGCAGCCTCCAAACCTCCAGCTTCGGAGGCTACACCTTC. It specifies CASSLQTSSFGGYTF.

This chain uses TRBV5-6 with TRBJ1-2; D is uncertain. V lost 1 base and J 0 bases, leaving 7 bases between the germline ends. Germline V gene lookup returns CDR1 SGHDT and CDR2 YYEEEE. This CDR3 comprises 14 residues. DNA of the CDR3: TGTGCCAGCAGCTTGTCCGAAGCTAACTATGGCTACACCTTC. Its protein product is CASSLSEANYGYTF.

The CDR3 DNA reads as TGCGCCAGCAGCCAAGCCGGGACGGGAGGCTACACCTTC. Its translation: CASSQAGTGGYTF. The chain couples TRBV4-1 to TRBJ1-2; tentatively, D is TRBD1 (5 bases). The CDR3 consists of 13 residues. V was cut by 1 base and J by 8 bases, with 11 bases left in between. Looked up from germline, CDR1 is MGHRA and CDR2 is YSYEKL.

The chain couples TRBV6-6 to TRBJ2-6; 8 bases align to TRBD2. The ends lost 6 bases at V and 0 bases at J; junction bases unmatched: 13. Per germline, CDR1 MNHNY and CDR2 SVGAGI (reference sequence). CDR3 length: 19 residues. This chain's CDR3 is CASSSPGAGETSGANVLTF. The DNA of the CDR3 is TGTGCCAGCAGCTCCCCGGGAGCGGGGGAAACCTCTGGGGCCAACGTCCTGACTTTC.

This clone was seen only once. The chain joins TRBV12-3 or TRBV12-4 to TRBJ2-1; D remains ambiguous. The CDR3 is made up of 13 amino acids. V was trimmed by 5 bases and J by 2 bases, leaving 7 bases between them. CDR3 DNA: TGTGCCAGCAGTACCGGAGCCTACAATGAGCAGTTCTTC. Residues: CASSTGAYNEQFF.

The chain links TRBV2 to TRBJ1-5, with TRBD1 matching 9 bases. V was clipped by 2 bases and J by 6 bases; unmatched bases: 5. The CDR3 loop spans 15 amino acids. Germline lookup yields CDR1 SNHLY and CDR2 FYNNEI. The CDR3 loop reads CASSERDREVQPQHF. The CDR3 DNA reads TGTGCCAGCAGTGAAAGGGACAGGGAGGTTCAGCCCCAGCATTTT.

The CDR3 spells CASSAGQPQHF. CDR3 bases: TGTGCCAGTAGTGCGGGGCAGCCCCAGCATTTT. J is TRBJ1-5 and V is TRBV19; no clear D. Germline CDR1 reads LNHDA; CDR2 reads SQIVND (reference sequence). V lost 5 bases and J 7 bases, leaving 6 bases between the germline ends. The CDR3 has 11 residues. The entire variable domain, with the rest obtained from reference TRBV19 and TRBJ1-5, is as follows: DGGITQSPKYLFRKEGQNVTLSCEQNLNHDAMYWYRQDPGQGLRLIYYSQIVNDFQKGDIAEGYSVSREKKESFPLTVTSAQKNPTAFYLCASSAGQPQHFGDGTRLSIL.

V and J are TRBV27 and TRBJ1-1; D is unclear. Trimming removed 2 bases from V and 1 base from J, with 8 bases in between. CDR3 length equals 14 residues. Germline CDR1 and CDR2: MNHEY and SMNVEV (reference sequence). CDR3 region: CASSLRGQNTEAFF. DNA for the CDR3: TGTGCCAGCAGTTTAAGAGGCCAGAACACTGAAGCTTTCTTT.

In its sample, this clone was seen once. V usage is TRBV14 and J usage is TRBJ1-2; D is uncertain. Germline V gene sequence: CDR1 SGHDN, CDR2 FVKESK. V gave up 1 base and J gave up 5 bases, with 17 bases separating them. CDR3 size: 16 residues. Here the CDR3 DNA reads TGTGCCAGCAGCCAAGTGGACCCTCAAAAGGGTTATGGCTACACCTTC. Encoded protein: CASSQVDPQKGYGYTF.

V usage is TRBV6-4 and J usage is TRBJ2-1, with 12 bases identical to TRBD2. The CDR3 has 15 amino acids. The J segment lost 7 bases and the V segment lost 6 bases, leaving 7 bases of the junction unmatched. The germline V gene encodes CDR1 MRHNA and CDR2 SNTAGT. The CDR3 reads CASSPLAGGQNEQFF. In nucleotides, the CDR3 is TGTGCCAGCAGCCCCCTAGCGGGAGGGCAAAATGAGCAGTTCTTC.

This chain joins TRBV3-1 (or the pseudogene TRBV3-2) and TRBJ2-5; TRBD2 matches 14 bases. The germline V gene encodes CDR1 LGHDT and CDR2 YNNKEL (reference sequence). This CDR3 spans 17 amino acids. After removal of 3 bases from V and 5 bases from J, the junction contained 8 bases not matched to a gene. The CDR3 sequence is CASSHGLAGGRGETQYF. CDR3 DNA: TGTGCCAGCAGCCATGGACTAGCGGGGGGCAGGGGGGAGACCCAGTACTTC.

This clone was found once. The CDR3 loop reads CASSLNGGLDGYTF. CDR3 nucleotides: TGTGCCAGCAGCTTGAATGGGGGTTTGGATGGCTACACCTTC. This chain connects TRBV5-8 to TRBJ1-2, with D tentatively TRBD1 (5 bases). CDR1 is SGHTS and CDR2 is YDEGEE in the germline V gene. The V end was cut by 1 base, the J end by 6 bases, with 13 bases between. The CDR3 loop spans 14 amino acids.

The chain is built from TRBV5-1 and TRBJ1-1, with TRBD1 matching over 10 bases. The length of the CDR3 is 17 residues. J was trimmed by 4 bases and V by 4 bases; bases with no gene match: 13. Germline CDR1 and CDR2: SGHRS and YFSETQ. CDR3 coding DNA: TGCGCCAGCAGCCCAACTCCGGGACAGGGGCCCCGCACTGAAGCTTTCTTT. Translation: CASSPTPGQGPRTEAFF.

The chain uses TRBV27 and TRBJ1-5; 7 bases map to TRBD1. Trimming at V came to 5 bases and at J to 4 bases, leaving 5 bases not matched to a gene. Germline CDR1 is MNHEY and CDR2 is SMNVEV (reference sequence). This CDR3 region has 14 residues. In nucleotides, the CDR3 is TGTGCCAGCAGTAAGACAGGGCGTAATCAGCCCCAGCATTTT. Translation gives CASSKTGRNQPQHF.

The J gene is TRBJ2-5, the V gene TRBV5-1, with 8 bases lining up with TRBD2. V lost 3 bases, J lost 4 bases, and 11 bases stayed unmatched. CDR1 is SGHRS and CDR2 is YFSETQ in the germline V gene. The CDR3 is made up of 16 amino acids. The CDR3 DNA sequence: TGCGCCAGCAGCTCGGTTGGGACTAGACTATCAGAGACCCAGTACTTC. It encodes CASSSVGTRLSETQYF. The full variable domain, in which reference TRBV5-1 and TRBJ2-5 provide the parts outside the CDR3, is KAGVTQTPRYLIKTRGQQVTLSCSPISGHRSVSWYQQTPGQGLQFLFEYFSETQRNKGNFPGRFSGRQFSNSRSEMNVSTLELGDSALYLCASSSVGTRLSETQYFGPGTRLLVL.

This chain uses TRBV12-3 or TRBV12-4 with TRBJ1-6; D uncertain. Trimming removed 6 bases at V and 8 bases at J, with 11 bases between. The CDR3 length is 13 residues. The CDR3 region has the DNA TGTGCCAGCAGAATCGGGCGCTATTCACCCCTCCACTTT. Translating gives CASRIGRYSPLHF.

The J gene is TRBJ1-4, the V gene TRBV6-5, with 9 bases that match TRBD1. This CDR3 comprises 14 residues. V lost 6 bases to trimming and J lost 8 bases; unmatched junction nucleotides: 7. In germline, CDR1 is MNHEY, CDR2 SVGAGI. This CDR3 reads CASRPGQGGEKLFF. The CDR3 DNA follows: TGTGCCAGCAGGCCGGGACAGGGAGGAGAAAAACTGTTTTTT.

This clone was picked up a small number of times. The V and J genes are TRBV6-1 and TRBJ2-5; D gene unclear. Germline V gene lookup returns CDR1 MNHNS and CDR2 SASEGT. This CDR3 has 14 amino acids. V lost 1 base and J 3 bases, leaving 9 bases between the germline ends. The CDR3 DNA reads as TGTGCCAGCAGTGAAGACCTAAGGAAAGAGACCCAGTACTTC. Amino acid sequence: CASSEDLRKETQYF.

This chain uses TRBV7-8 with TRBJ1-5, with TRBD1 as a possible D gene (6 bases). The germline V gene has CDR1 SGHVS and CDR2 FQNEAQ. The germline V and J ends were trimmed by 5 bases and 3 bases, with 20 bases remaining between them. The CDR3 contains 17 residues. The CDR3 spells CASSEGGVATTNQPQHF. In DNA form, the CDR3 reads TGTGCCAGCAGCGAAGGGGGGGTAGCCACTACCAATCAGCCCCAGCATTTT.

The V and J genes are TRBV19 and TRBJ2-3; 8 bases map to TRBD1. The germline gives CDR1 LNHDA, CDR2 SQIVND (reference sequence). V lost 7 bases to trimming and J lost 7 bases; unmatched junction nucleotides: 7. This CDR3 has 13 residues. CDR3 nucleotide sequence: TGTGCCAGTACAGGGGGCGTATGGAATACGCAGTATTTT. Translating gives CASTGGVWNTQYF.

The rearrangement uses TRBV6-2 or TRBV6-3 and TRBJ2-3, with 14 bases lining up with TRBD2. Germline values: CDR1 MNHEY, CDR2 SVGEGT. There are 15 residues in the CDR3. V gave up 4 bases and J gave up 4 bases; unmatched junction bases: 1. The CDR3 loop reads CASSLTSGRADTQYF. In nucleotides, the CDR3 is TGTGCCAGCAGTTTGACTAGCGGGAGGGCAGATACGCAGTATTTT.

This rearrangement joins TRBV5-1 to TRBJ2-7, with D perhaps TRBD1 or TRBD2 (5 bases each). This CDR3 has 13 amino acids. V lost 4 bases, J lost 3 bases, and 11 bases lay in between. CDR1 SGHRS and CDR2 YFSETQ come from the germline V gene. In DNA, the CDR3 is TGCGCCAGCAGCCAAGGGACCTTCTACGAGCAGTACTTC. It is translated as CASSQGTFYEQYF.

The chain uses TRBV15 and TRBJ2-3; possibly TRBD2 for D (6 bases). Germline-derived CDR1 and CDR2 are LNHNV and YYDKDF (reference sequence). The CDR3 is 15 residues long. V lost 8 bases and J 2 bases, leaving 17 bases between the germline ends. The CDR3 sequence: CATRKGGENTDTQYF. DNA of the CDR3: TGTGCCACCCGGAAAGGAGGGGAAAACACAGATACGCAGTATTTT.